Each of the 3 T cell receptor beta chains below was sequenced from the same sample in a study of blood T cells in healthy people across ages. A second PCR of about 6 to 11 cycles used a sample-barcoded 5' primer and a J-beta primer mix. TCRdb passed the 5' RACE reads through MiXCR, listing each CDR3 protein once. The sample has hundreds of thousands of distinct CDR3 sequences, 58% seen once. The specimen sequenced was blood. These receptors all stem from a man aged 25-45 years in good health.

The rearrangement uses TRBV28 and TRBJ2-5; 11 positions match TRBD2. Germline-derived CDR1 and CDR2 are MDHEN and SYDVKM. The CDR3 sequence is 13 residues long. After removal of 5 bases from V and 13 bases from J, the junction contained 9 bases not matched to a gene. Here the CDR3 DNA reads TGTGCCAGCAGTGTAAATAGCGGGAGGGTTCCGTACTTC. Protein sequence: CASSVNSGRVPYF.

The J gene is TRBJ2-7, the V gene TRBV28; D may match TRBD1 or TRBD2 (5 bases each). The J call is uncertain, as TRBJ2-5 better fits the DNA end. Looked up from germline, CDR1 is MDHEN and CDR2 is SYDVKM. CDR3 length equals 14 residues. In nucleotides, the CDR3 is TGTGCCAGCAGTTTAATTTCAGGGAGTGCGACCCAGTACTTC. Translation: CASSLISGSATQYF.

This clonotype came up a few times. This chain links TRBV29-1 with TRBJ2-4, with D possibly TRBD1 on 5 matching bases. With 7 bases removed from V and 2 bases from J, the gap between germline ends came to 6 bases. CDR1 SQVTM and CDR2 ANQGSEA come from the germline V gene. The CDR3 extends over 11 amino acids. The CDR3 is CSAGSKNIQYF. The DNA of the CDR3 is TGCAGCGCAGGGTCCAAAAACATTCAGTACTTC.